Listed below are T cell receptor beta chains from one sample, sequenced in a study of blood T cell repertoires in COVID-19. Some clones are missing from TCRdb's copy, which holds only in-frame ones; the method was immunoSEQ multiplex PCR. There are 95,000 to 150,000 clones in the sample; 85% occur only once, and 9.5% to 13% lies in the top ten. Specimen: peripheral blood. The receptors derive from a man older than 75 with acute or convalescent COVID-19. Both conserved end residues are part of each CDR3. Each record gives: J gene, V gene, D gene, clone size, CDR3 protein, CDR3 DNA. The D gene is left open where the match is weak. Size is omitted from some rows. Given values are once, few, many or a class for expanded clones.

TRBJ2-1	TRBV15	-	-	CATSKTGDYNEQFF	TGTGCCACCAGCAAGACAGGAGACTACAATGAGCAGTTCTTC
TRBJ2-5	TRBV18	TRBD1	-	CASSPYGTGQETQYF	TGTGCCAGCTCACCGTATGGGACAGGCCAAGAGACCCAGTACTTC
TRBJ2-6	TRBV5-1	-	-	CASSLTTSGANVLTF	TGCGCCAGCAGCTTGACAACCTCTGGGGCCAACGTCCTGACTTTC
TRBJ1-2	TRBV3-1/TRBV3-2	-	-	CASSPQVQGFVTF	TGTGCCAGCAGCCCGCAAGTACAGGGATTTGTCACCTTC
TRBJ1-5	TRBV18	TRBD1	few	CASSTLGQGDQPQHF	TGTGCCAGCTCGACCTTGGGACAGGGAGATCAGCCCCAGCATTTT
TRBJ1-1	TRBV10-3	-	-	CAISDPGQNTEAFF	TGTGCCATCAGTGACCCAGGACAAAACACTGAAGCTTTCTTT
TRBJ2-2	TRBV5-1	-	-	CASSSPGQGNTGELFF	TGCGCCAGCAGCTCGCCGGGACAAGGGAACACCGGGGAGCTGTTTTTT
TRBJ2-1	TRBV11-2	TRBD1	-	CASSLGGQVGLNEQFF	TGTGCCAGCAGCTTAGGGGGACAGGTGGGTCTCAATGAGCAGTTCTTC
TRBJ2-5	TRBV5-1	-	-	CASSPTGTPLETQYF	TGCGCCAGCAGCCCCACCGGGACACCCCTAGAGACCCAGTACTTC
TRBJ2-1	TRBV6-1	TRBD2	-	CASGDARGSSYNEQFF	TGTGCCAGCGGTGACGCGCGGGGGAGCTCCTACAATGAGCAGTTCTTC
TRBJ2-2	TRBV7-3	-	-	CASSLSDTGELFF	TGTGCCAGCAGCTTAAGCGACACCGGGGAGCTGTTTTTT
TRBJ1-1	TRBV10-3	TRBD1	-	CAISDWTGSTEAFF	TGTGCCATCAGTGATTGGACAGGGTCCACTGAAGCTTTCTTT
TRBJ1-3	TRBV19	-	-	CASKDISGNTIYF	TGTGCCAGTAAAGACATCTCTGGAAACACCATATATTTT
TRBJ1-4	TRBV7-2	TRBD1	-	CASSHRDRGQVEKLFF	TGTGCCAGCAGCCACCGGGACAGGGGGCAGGTTGAAAAACTGTTTTTT
TRBJ1-5	TRBV10-2	-	-	CASSESGVQPQHF	TGCGCCAGCAGTGAGTCAGGGGTTCAGCCCCAGCATTTT
TRBJ2-3	TRBV6-5	TRBD1	-	CARGQGSTDTQYF	TGTGCCAGGGGACAGGGCAGCACAGATACGCAGTATTTT
TRBJ1-2	TRBV5-1	-	-	CASSFNGEGPYGYTF	TGCGCCAGCAGCTTTAATGGGGAGGGGCCCTATGGCTACACCTTC
TRBJ1-4	TRBV6-6	TRBD1	-	CASSYGGTGGEKLFF	TGTGCCAGCAGTTACGGCGGTACAGGGGGGGAAAAACTGTTTTTT
TRBJ1-4	TRBV7-8	-	-	CASSLNRWANEKLFF	TGTGCCAGCAGCTTGAACAGGTGGGCTAATGAAAAACTGTTTTTT
TRBJ1-5	TRBV7-2	-	-	CASSLGQAPNQPQHF	TGTGCCAGCAGCTTAGGTCAGGCCCCCAATCAGCCCCAGCATTTT
TRBJ2-2	TRBV29-1	TRBD1	-	CSVRQGVTGELFF	TGCAGCGTTCGACAGGGAGTCACCGGGGAGCTGTTTTTT
TRBJ2-7	TRBV11-2	TRBD2	-	CASSSHQTSATYEQYF	TGTGCCAGCAGCTCGCATCAGACTAGCGCTACCTACGAGCAGTACTTC